These 17 T cell receptor beta chains were sequenced from one sample in a study of blood T cell repertoires in COVID-19. The repertoire was sequenced with immunoSEQ multiplex PCR; TCRdb's copy has only in-frame clones and lacks some. The sample holds roughly 150,000 clones, about 91% seen once. Source material: peripheral blood. The receptors were sampled from a human donor in a cohort sampled during active COVID-19.

The chain links TRBV6-4 to TRBJ1-1; 8 nucleotides align to TRBD1. The length of the CDR3 is 12 residues. Germline V gene lookup returns CDR1 MRHNA and CDR2 SNTAGT. After removal of 3 bases from V and 10 bases from J, the junction contained 4 bases not matched to a gene. The CDR3 protein is CASSDRTGRAFF. The CDR3 DNA reads TGTGCCAGCAGTGATCGGACAGGGAGAGCTTTCTTT.

This clone was detected once. The chain couples TRBV4-3 to TRBJ1-3; D gene unclear. CDR1 LGHNA and CDR2 YSLEER come from the germline V gene. With 0 bases removed from V and 2 bases from J, the gap between germline ends came to 11 bases. This CDR3 comprises 16 residues. The CDR3 is CASSQDSEGTGNTIYF. The CDR3 region has the DNA TGCGCCAGCAGCCAAGATTCTGAGGGAACTGGAAACACCATATATTTT.

The CDR3 is CASSSGLFSGNTIYF. The CDR3 DNA sequence: TGTGCCAGTAGCTCGGGACTGTTCTCTGGAAACACCATATATTTT. This chain joins TRBV19 and TRBJ1-3, with TRBD1 as a possible D gene (5 bases). The germline V and J ends were trimmed by 6 bases and 0 bases, with 12 bases remaining between them. The length of the CDR3 is 15 residues. Germline CDR1 LNHDA, CDR2 SQIVND (reference sequence).

The chain joins TRBV29-1 to TRBJ2-1, with D possibly matching TRBD1 (6 bases). CDR3 length: 15 amino acids. CDR1 is SQVTM and CDR2 is ANQGSEA in the germline V gene. The V end lost 0 bases, the J end lost 6 bases, and 15 bases lay between the germline ends. The chain's CDR3 is CSVEEGQGIGNEQFF. CDR3 coding DNA: TGCAGCGTTGAAGAAGGCCAGGGGATAGGCAATGAGCAGTTCTTC.

The chain is built from TRBV6-6 and TRBJ1-3; TRBD1 matches at 7 bases. The CDR3 has 17 amino acids. Germline lookup yields CDR1 MNHNY and CDR2 SVGAGI (reference sequence). With 5 bases clipped from V and 0 bases from J, the junction kept 10 bases outside the gene matches. The CDR3 DNA follows: TGTGCCAGCAGTCGGACAGGCGGAATGATCTCTGGAAACACCATATATTTT. As protein: CASSRTGGMISGNTIYF.

The chain couples TRBV15 to TRBJ1-1; possibly TRBD1 for D (5 bases). The CDR3 has 14 residues. Germline CDR1 is LNHNV and CDR2 is YYDKDF (reference sequence). The germline V and J ends were trimmed by 0 bases and 0 bases, with 5 bases remaining between them. The CDR3 region has the DNA TGTGCCACCAGCAGAGACAGGGTGAACACTGAAGCTTTCTTT. This encodes CATSRDRVNTEAFF.

V and J are TRBV5-1 and TRBJ1-1; D may be TRBD1 (6 bases). Germline assignment: CDR1 SGHRS and CDR2 YFSETQ. CDR3 size: 13 residues. Trimming took 4 bases from V and 1 from J, leaving 8 bases between them. The CDR3 bases are TGCGCCAGCAGCCGACAGGAGAACACTGAAGCTTTCTTT. It is translated as CASSRQENTEAFF.

The J gene is TRBJ1-1, the V gene TRBV4-1; D uncertain. The CDR3 covers 13 residues. The V gene's germline CDR1 is MGHRA and CDR2 YSYEKL. Trimming pared 2 bases from V and 6 bases from J, leaving 10 bases between. The CDR3 nucleotides are TGCGCCAGCAGCCAACCTAAAGTGGCTGAAGCTTTCTTT. It encodes CASSQPKVAEAFF.

This chain connects TRBV7-9 to TRBJ2-7, with D perhaps TRBD1 (8 bases). This CDR3 spans 14 amino acids. CDR1 SEHNR and CDR2 FQNEAQ come from the germline V gene (reference sequence). Trimming took 4 bases from V and 7 from J, leaving 17 bases between them. The CDR3 nucleotides are TGTGCCAGCAGCTCAATAGACAGGGGAGGGGAGCAGTACTTC. Its protein is CASSSIDRGGEQYF.

Only a few counts were recorded for this clone. The gene calls are TRBV6-5 and TRBJ1-1, with D perhaps matching TRBD1 (6 bases). This CDR3 is 13 amino acids long. Germline V gene data show CDR1 as MNHEY and CDR2 as SVGAGI. V was clipped by 5 bases and J by 4 bases, with 11 bases between them. The CDR3 DNA follows: TGTGCCAGCAGTCTCGGACAGAGCACTGAAGCTTTCTTT. It is translated as CASSLGQSTEAFF.

The genes are TRBV11-2 and TRBJ1-6, with 9 bases matching TRBD1. The CDR3 loop spans 14 amino acids. The junction had 5 bases not matched to a gene; V was cut back by 3 bases and J by 11 bases. The V gene's germline CDR1 is SGHAT and CDR2 FQNNGV. The CDR3 bases are TGTGCCAGCAGCTTCGGACAGGGGAGAACACCCCTCCACTTT. This encodes CASSFGQGRTPLHF.

The rearrangement links TRBV27 to TRBJ2-2; maybe TRBD1 (6 bases). The germline gives CDR1 MNHEY, CDR2 SMNVEV (reference sequence). V was shortened by 3 bases and J by 5 bases, with 7 bases between the two germline ends. CDR3 length equals 13 residues. In DNA form, the CDR3 reads TGTGCCAGCAGTTTCAGGGGTACCGGGGAGCTGTTTTTT. This encodes CASSFRGTGELFF.

The chain employs TRBV11-2 and TRBJ2-7, with 7 bases matching TRBD2. Germline V gene sequence: CDR1 SGHAT, CDR2 FQNNGV. V shed 5 bases, J shed 3 bases, and the junction held 4 bases outside the gene matches. CDR3 size: 13 residues. The CDR3 DNA reads as TGTGCCAGCAGCCAGGGACTAATCTACGAGCAGTACTTC. Translating it yields CASSQGLIYEQYF.

V is TRBV7-9 and J is TRBJ1-1; tentatively, D is TRBD1 (5 bases). V lost 1 base, J lost 3 bases, and 12 bases lay in between. Germline V CDR1 and CDR2: SEHNR, FQNEAQ (reference sequence). The CDR3 spans 15 residues. The CDR3 DNA sequence: TGTGCCAGCAGCTTAGGACCGAAAGGGGACACTGAAGCTTTCTTT. Translating gives CASSLGPKGDTEAFF.

The chain has TRBV2 and TRBJ2-7, with D possibly being TRBD1 (5 bases). The CDR3 runs to 14 residues. In germline, CDR1 is SNHLY, CDR2 FYNNEI. Trimming removed 2 bases at V and 3 bases at J, with 11 bases between. Here the CDR3 DNA reads TGTGCCAGCAGTGAAAGGTCAGGGAACTACGAGCAGTACTTC. Encoded protein: CASSERSGNYEQYF.

This sequence joins TRBV27 and TRBJ2-6; possibly TRBD2 for D (5 bases). The CDR3 is 18 amino acids. Germline CDR1 is MNHEY and CDR2 is SMNVEV (reference sequence). Between the trimmed V and J ends, which lost 2 bases and 0 bases, there was a span of 14 bases. The CDR3 DNA is TGTGCCAGCAGTTTAAGTCGGGGATCCTCCTCTGGGGCCAACGTCCTGACTTTC. Amino acid sequence: CASSLSRGSSSGANVLTF.

V and J are TRBV5-1 and TRBJ1-1; tentatively, D is TRBD1 (6 bases). The CDR3 runs to 15 residues. CDR1 and CDR2 (germline): SGHRS, YFSETQ. Trimming cost V 0 bases and J 0 bases, with 9 bases left between them. CDR3 loop: CASSLGGPMNTEAFF. As DNA, the CDR3 is TGCGCCAGCAGCTTGGGGGGGCCCATGAACACTGAAGCTTTCTTT. Full variable domain (outside the CDR3, taken from reference TRBV5-1 and TRBJ1-1): KAGVTQTPRYLIKTRGQQVTLSCSPISGHRSVSWYQQTPGQGLQFLFEYFSETQRNKGNFPGRFSGRQFSNSRSEMNVSTLELGDSALYLCASSLGGPMNTEAFFGQGTRLTVV.